Given below is one T cell receptor (beta chain) in context. Its antigen is not identified. The source of the sample is a study of cytomegalovirus exposure and HLA in healthy donors. Findings and limits, study-wide: Some V segments, TRBV6-2 and TRBV6-3 among them, were indistinguishable and were therefore excluded. It was reported in a later analysis that an Asian-associated ancestry cluster showed fewer N-insertions than the roughly 710-donor mean. HLA alleles were associated with some 16,000 TCR beta sequences in a later analysis at 0.05 false discovery rate. Presence/absence analyses took donor sequencing depth as roughly uniform.

Both 60 Vbeta primers and 13 Jbeta primers went into the PCR. This table comes from immunoSEQ multiplex PCR, and its TCRdb copy is limited to in-frame clones, with some not included. There are under 150,000 clones in the sample; just over 70% occur only once, and roughly 2.7% lies in the top ten. With 5 bases removed from V and 7 bases from J, the gap between germline ends came to 11 bases. Germline CDR1 reads DFQATT; CDR2 reads SNEGSKA (reference sequence). This CDR3 spans 11 amino acids. Sequencing used PBMCs. The clonotype was recovered from a woman aged 55 to 70 in good health and CMV-seropositive. This chain links TRBV20-1 with TRBJ1-2; the D is unclear. CDR3: CSAPRDIGYTF. The CDR3, as DNA: TGCAGTGCTCCCCGGGATATTGGCTACACCTTC.